Sequencing of this TCR beta chain was carried out in a study of a mutant IDH1 vaccine in newly diagnosed glioma. Findings of the study overall: Vaccine-induced immune responses were detected in around 92% of patients.

With regard to this clone: Its antigen is still unknown.

Method: immunoSEQ multiplex PCR; TCRdb's copy keeps in-frame clones and lacks some. This sample yields about 64,000 clones, of which about 88% are seen a single time; approximately 9% belongs to the top ten. Time point: week 11, during vaccination. One vaccine dose held 300 ug of mutant IDH1 20-mer peptide and came with topical imiquimod. The donor cohort comprised cases of new WHO grade 3 or 4 IDH1-mutant, ATRX-lost astrocytoma. CDR3 size: 15 residues. Germline values: CDR1 MNHNS, CDR2 SASEGT. V was pared by 6 bases and J by 0 bases, with 4 bases of the junction left unmatched. J is TRBJ2-2 and V is TRBV6-1; 7 nucleotides agree with TRBD1. This sample comprised PBMCs, obtained from a glioma patient whose treatment included an IDH1 peptide vaccine. The sequence came from a woman between 45 and 65 years old with glioma. For the CDR3, the DNA is TGTGCCAGCAGGCCGGGGACAGCGAACACCGGGGAGCTGTTTTTT. This gives the protein CASRPGTANTGELFF.